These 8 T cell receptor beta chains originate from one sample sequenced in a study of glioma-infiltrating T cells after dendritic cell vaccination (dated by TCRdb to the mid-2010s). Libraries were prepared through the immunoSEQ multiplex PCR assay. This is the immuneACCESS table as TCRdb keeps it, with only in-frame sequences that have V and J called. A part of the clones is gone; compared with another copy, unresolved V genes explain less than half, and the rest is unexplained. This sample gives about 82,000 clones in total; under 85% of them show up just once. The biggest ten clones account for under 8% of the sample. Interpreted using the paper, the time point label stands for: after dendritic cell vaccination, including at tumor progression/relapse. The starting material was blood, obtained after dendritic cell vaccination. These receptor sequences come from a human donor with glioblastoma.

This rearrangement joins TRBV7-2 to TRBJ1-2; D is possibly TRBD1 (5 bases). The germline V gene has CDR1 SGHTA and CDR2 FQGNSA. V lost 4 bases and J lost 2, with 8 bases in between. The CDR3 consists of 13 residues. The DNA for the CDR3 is TGTGCCAGCAGCTCGACAGAGAACTATGGCTACACCTTC. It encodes CASSSTENYGYTF.

Here the CDR3 DNA reads TGTGCCAGTAGTACCTCGGACAGGGTGCAGGAAAAACTGTTTTTT. It is translated as CASSTSDRVQEKLFF. The chain couples TRBV19 to TRBJ1-4, with 8 positions matching TRBD1. Germline CDR1 LNHDA, CDR2 SQIVND (reference sequence). Unmatched junction bases numbered 9, after V lost 4 bases and J lost 8 bases. The CDR3 covers 15 residues.

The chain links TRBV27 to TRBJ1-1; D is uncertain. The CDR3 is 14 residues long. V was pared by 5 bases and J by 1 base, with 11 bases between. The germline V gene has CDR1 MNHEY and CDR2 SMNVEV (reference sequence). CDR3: CASSSQAGNTEAFF. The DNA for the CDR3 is TGTGCCAGCAGTAGCCAGGCAGGGAACACTGAAGCTTTCTTT.

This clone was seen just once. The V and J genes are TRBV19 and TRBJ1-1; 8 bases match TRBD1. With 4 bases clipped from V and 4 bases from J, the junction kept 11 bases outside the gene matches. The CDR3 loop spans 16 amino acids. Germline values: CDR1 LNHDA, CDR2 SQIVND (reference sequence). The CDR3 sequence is CASSTGQGTDTTEAFF. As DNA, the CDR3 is TGTGCCAGTAGTACAGGACAGGGTACGGATACCACTGAAGCTTTCTTT.

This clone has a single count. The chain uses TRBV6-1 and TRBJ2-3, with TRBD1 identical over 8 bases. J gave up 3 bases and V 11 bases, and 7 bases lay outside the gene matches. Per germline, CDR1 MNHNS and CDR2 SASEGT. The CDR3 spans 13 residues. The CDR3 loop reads CAGGQGETDTQYF. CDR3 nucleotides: TGTGCCGGCGGACAGGGCGAAACAGATACGCAGTATTTT.

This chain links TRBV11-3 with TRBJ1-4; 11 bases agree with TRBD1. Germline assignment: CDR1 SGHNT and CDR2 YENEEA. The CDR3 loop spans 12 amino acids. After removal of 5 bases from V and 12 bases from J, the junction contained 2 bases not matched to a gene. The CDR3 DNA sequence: TGTGCCAGCAGCGCGGACAGGGGGCAACTGTTTTTT. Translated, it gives CASSADRGQLFF.

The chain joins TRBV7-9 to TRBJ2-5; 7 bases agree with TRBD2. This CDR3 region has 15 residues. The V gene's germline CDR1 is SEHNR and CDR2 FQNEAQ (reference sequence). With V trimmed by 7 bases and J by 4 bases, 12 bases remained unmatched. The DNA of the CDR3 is TGTGCCAGCACCCCCGATTCGGGGGAGGGAGAGACCCAGTACTTC. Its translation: CASTPDSGEGETQYF.

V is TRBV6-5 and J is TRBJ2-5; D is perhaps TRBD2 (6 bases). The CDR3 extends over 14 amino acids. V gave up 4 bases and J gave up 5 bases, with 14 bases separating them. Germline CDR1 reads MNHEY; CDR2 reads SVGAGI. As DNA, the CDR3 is TGTGCCAGCAGTTTTTCGGGGGTCCCCGAGACCCAGTACTTC. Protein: CASSFSGVPETQYF.